The present entry profiles one TCR beta chain with its context. These data originate in a study of blood T cells in healthy people across ages. The CDR3 is 16 amino acids. CDR1 and CDR2 (germline): SGHTA, FQGTGA. V gave up 6 bases and J gave up 8 bases; unmatched junction bases: 10. The second PCR ran about 6 to 12 cycles with a sample-barcoded 5' primer and J-beta primers. TCRdb ran MiXCR on the 5' RACE reads and lists one entry per CDR3 protein. The sample includes more than 800,000 distinct CDR3 sequences, 45% of them seen just once. Donors gave roughly 10 milliliters of peripheral blood apiece. This receptor was obtained from a woman in her fifties or sixties in good health. The sequencing input was blood. The J gene is TRBJ2-1, the V gene TRBV7-3; TRBD2 agrees at 13 bases. The CDR3 nucleotides read TGTGCCAGCAGTGTACTAGCGGGAGGGGTTGGGGATGAGCAGTTCTTC. Translating gives CASSVLAGGVGDEQFF.